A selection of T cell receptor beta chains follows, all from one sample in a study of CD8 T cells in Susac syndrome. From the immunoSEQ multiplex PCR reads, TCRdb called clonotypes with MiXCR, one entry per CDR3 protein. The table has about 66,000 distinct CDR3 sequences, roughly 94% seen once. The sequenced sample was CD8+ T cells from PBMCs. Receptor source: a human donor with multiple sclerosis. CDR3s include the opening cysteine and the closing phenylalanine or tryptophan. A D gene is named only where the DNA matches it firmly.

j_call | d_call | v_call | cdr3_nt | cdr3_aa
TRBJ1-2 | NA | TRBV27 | TGTGCCAGCGGGCCAGGGTCTTATGGCTACACCTTC | CASGPGSYGYTF
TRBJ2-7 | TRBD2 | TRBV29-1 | TGCAGCGTTTCCGGGACTAGCGGACGACCCTCCTACGAGCAGTACTTC | CSVSGTSGRPSYEQYF
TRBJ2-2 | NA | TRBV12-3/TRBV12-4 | TGTGCCAGCAGTTCACAGGGCCGGGAGCTGTTTTTT | CASSSQGRELFF
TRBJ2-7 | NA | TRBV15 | TGTGCCACCAGCATGGAAGGGGCCGTTTCCTACGAGCAGTACTTC | CATSMEGAVSYEQYF
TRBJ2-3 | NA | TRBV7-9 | TGTGCCAGCACCCAGACGTACAAGGTCACAGATACGCAGTATTTT | CASTQTYKVTDTQYF
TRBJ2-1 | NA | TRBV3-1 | TGTGCCAGCAGCTCCGGGACTCTCCGGGGCGATGAGCAGTTCTTC | CASSSGTLRGDEQFF
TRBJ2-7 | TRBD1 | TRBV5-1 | TGCGCCAGCAGCTTGGGGGCAGGGGGCTGGTACGAGCAGTACTTC | CASSLGAGGWYEQYF
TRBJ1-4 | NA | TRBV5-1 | TGCGCCAGCAGCCTCCTCGGGCGGAATGAAAAACTGTTTTTT | CASSLLGRNEKLFF
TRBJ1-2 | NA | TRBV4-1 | TGCGCCAGCAGCCTAGGCGGTACCTATGGCTACACCTTC | CASSLGGTYGYTF
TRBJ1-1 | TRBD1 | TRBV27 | TGTGCCAGCAGCGGACAGGGTGAGGCTTTCTTT | CASSGQGEAFF